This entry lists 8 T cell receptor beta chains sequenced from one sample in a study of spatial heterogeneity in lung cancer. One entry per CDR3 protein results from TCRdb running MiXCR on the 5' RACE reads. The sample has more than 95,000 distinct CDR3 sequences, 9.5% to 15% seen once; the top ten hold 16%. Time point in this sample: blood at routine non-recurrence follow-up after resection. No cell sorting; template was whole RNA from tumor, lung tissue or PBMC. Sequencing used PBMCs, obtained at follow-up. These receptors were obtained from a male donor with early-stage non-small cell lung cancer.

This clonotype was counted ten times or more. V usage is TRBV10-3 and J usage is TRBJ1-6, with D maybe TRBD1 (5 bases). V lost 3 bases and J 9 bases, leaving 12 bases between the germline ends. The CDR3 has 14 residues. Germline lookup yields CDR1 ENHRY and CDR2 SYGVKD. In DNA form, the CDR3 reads TGTGCCATCAGTGACGACGCAGACAGTTCACCCCTCCACTTT. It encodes CAISDDADSSPLHF.

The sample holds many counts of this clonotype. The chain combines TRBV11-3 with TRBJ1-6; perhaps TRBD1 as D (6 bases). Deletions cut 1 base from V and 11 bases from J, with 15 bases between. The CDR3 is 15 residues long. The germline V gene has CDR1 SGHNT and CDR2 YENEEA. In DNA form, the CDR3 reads TGTGCCAGCAGCTTAGGACAGGCACGAGGGGCACCCCTCCACTTT. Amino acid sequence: CASSLGQARGAPLHF.

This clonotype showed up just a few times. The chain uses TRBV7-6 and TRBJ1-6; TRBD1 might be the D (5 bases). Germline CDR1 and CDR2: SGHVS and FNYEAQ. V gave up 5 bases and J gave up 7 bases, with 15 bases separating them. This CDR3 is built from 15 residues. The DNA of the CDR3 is TGTGCCAGCAGCGCATGGGACCTTAGGAATTCACCCCTCCACTTT. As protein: CASSAWDLRNSPLHF.

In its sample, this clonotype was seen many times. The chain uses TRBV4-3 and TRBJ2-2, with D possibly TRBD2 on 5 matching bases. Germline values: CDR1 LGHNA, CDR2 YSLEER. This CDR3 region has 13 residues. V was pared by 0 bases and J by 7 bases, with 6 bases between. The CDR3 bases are TGCGCCAGCAGCCAAGATCGGGGCGGGGAGCTGTTTTTT. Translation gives CASSQDRGGELFF.

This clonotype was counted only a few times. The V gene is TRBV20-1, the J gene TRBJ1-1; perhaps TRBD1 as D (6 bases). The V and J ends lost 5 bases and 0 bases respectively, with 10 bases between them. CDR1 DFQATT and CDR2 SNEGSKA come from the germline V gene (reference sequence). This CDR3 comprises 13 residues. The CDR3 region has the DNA TGCAGTGCTTCAGGGGCTATGAACACTGAAGCTTTCTTT. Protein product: CSASGAMNTEAFF.

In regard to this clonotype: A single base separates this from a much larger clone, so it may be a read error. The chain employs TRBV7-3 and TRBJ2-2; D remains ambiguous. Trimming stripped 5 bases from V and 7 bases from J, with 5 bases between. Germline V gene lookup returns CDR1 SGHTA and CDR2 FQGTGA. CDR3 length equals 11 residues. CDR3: CASSDGGELFF. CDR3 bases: TGTGCCAGCAGCGACGGCGGGGAGCTGTTTTTT.

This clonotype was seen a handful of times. This CDR3 is CASSLWQGSTEAFF. Here the CDR3 DNA reads TGTGCCAGCAGTCTTTGGCAGGGTAGCACTGAAGCTTTCTTT. The chain couples TRBV28 to TRBJ1-1, with a tentative D call TRBD1 (5 bases). The V gene lost 5 bases and the J gene lost 4 bases, with 14 bases spanning the gap. The CDR3 is 14 amino acids. Germline CDR1 MDHEN, CDR2 SYDVKM.

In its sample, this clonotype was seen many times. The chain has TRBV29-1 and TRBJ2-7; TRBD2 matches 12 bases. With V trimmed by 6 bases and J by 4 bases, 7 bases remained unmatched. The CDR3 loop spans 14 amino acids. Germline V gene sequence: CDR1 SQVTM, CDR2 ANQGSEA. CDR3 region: CSVHGLAGKYEQYF. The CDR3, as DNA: TGCAGCGTCCACGGACTAGCGGGGAAGTACGAGCAGTACTTC.